Listed here is a single TCR beta chain. The antigen is not known. The data belong to a study of shared clonotypes between healthy human individuals. Study results and caveats: An anticipated effect of sequencing depth on clonotype sharing among donors was recognized.

Every donor was a Caucasian adult from Nashville, Tennessee. Unsorted samples used around 98 million PBMCs for genomic DNA. Libraries were prepared by immunoSEQ multiplex PCR; TCRdb keeps only in-frame clonotypes and omits some of them. In the table there are over 400,000 clones, roughly 80% of which are singletons. The CDR3 spans 14 residues. V lost 1 base and J 0 bases, leaving 5 bases between the germline ends. The germline V gene encodes CDR1 SGHAT and CDR2 FQNNGV. The sequenced sample consisted of PBMCs. The J gene is TRBJ2-3, the V gene TRBV11-2, with D uncertain. This clonotype was sampled from a middle-aged woman in good health. Some clones in this sample may be carry-over from other donors' samples. The CDR3: CASSLGPSTDTQYF. The CDR3 nucleotides read TGTGCCAGCAGCTTAGGGCCTAGCACAGATACGCAGTATTTT.